The 25 T cell receptor beta chains below all came from one sample that was sequenced in a study of cytomegalovirus exposure and HLA in healthy donors. In the PCR, 60 Vbeta and 13 Jbeta primers were used. Using immunoSEQ multiplex PCR, the repertoire was profiled, and TCRdb retains in-frame clones only, with some absent. The table shows 85,000 to 130,000 clones, with over 75% occurring only once. Sequencing was done on a sample of PBMCs. The source is a man between 60 and 75 years old in good health and CMV-seropositive.

This clone was counted between two and nine times. The chain joins TRBV6-5 to TRBJ1-6, with 8 positions matching TRBD1. The junction had 0 bases not matched to a gene; V was cut back by 6 bases and J by 5 bases. Germline CDR1 reads MNHEY; CDR2 reads SVGAGI. CDR3 size: 13 residues. The CDR3 DNA reads TGTGCCAGCAGGGACAGGGATAATTCACCCCTCCACTTT. Translating gives CASRDRDNSPLHF.

This clone appeared once. V usage is TRBV2 and J usage is TRBJ1-5, with 7 bases that match TRBD1. Germline V gene sequence: CDR1 SNHLY, CDR2 FYNNEI. Trimming at V came to 7 bases and at J to 5 bases, leaving 8 bases not matched to a gene. CDR3 size: 14 residues. CDR3 bases: TGTGCCAGCAAGGAAGACAGGGAGTATCAGCCCCAGCATTTT. Translating gives CASKEDREYQPQHF.

The J gene is TRBJ1-4, the V gene TRBV19; TRBD1 might be the D (6 bases). The germline V and J ends were trimmed by 5 bases and 8 bases, with 18 bases remaining between them. CDR3 length: 15 residues. Per the germline V gene, CDR1 is LNHDA and CDR2 is SQIVND (reference sequence). The CDR3 loop is CASSVAGVFYEKLFF. The CDR3 nucleotides read TGTGCCAGTAGTGTGGCAGGGGTTTTTTACGAAAAACTGTTTTTT.

In this sample, this clone turned up a few times. The chain joins TRBV11-2 to TRBJ1-1, with TRBD1 as a possible D gene (6 bases). Trimming cost V 5 bases and J 0 bases, with 25 bases left between them. This CDR3 contains 19 residues. Germline V gives CDR1 SGHAT, CDR2 FQNNGV. The CDR3 sequence: CASSVRGGVFSGMNTEAFF. As DNA, the CDR3 is TGTGCCAGCAGCGTTCGAGGGGGGGTTTTCAGTGGCATGAACACTGAAGCTTTCTTT.

The CDR3: CASSLSYEQYF. DNA for the CDR3: TGCGCCAGCTCCCTATCCTACGAGCAGTACTTC. The rearrangement joins TRBV10-1 to TRBJ2-7; D call uncertain. Between the trimmed V and J ends, which lost 8 bases and 1 base, there was a span of 6 bases. The CDR3 totals 11 residues. The germline gives CDR1 WNHNN, CDR2 SYGVQD (reference sequence).

This sequence joins TRBV18 and TRBJ1-1; a weak D match, TRBD1 (5 bases). This CDR3 is built from 15 residues. Germline loops: CDR1 KGHSH, CDR2 LQKENI. Trimming removed 6 bases at V and 0 bases at J, with 14 bases between. The DNA for the CDR3 is TGTGCCAGCTCGAATCGGGGGAACATGAACACTGAAGCTTTCTTT. As protein: CASSNRGNMNTEAFF.

The chain joins TRBV30 to TRBJ1-5; 7 positions agree with TRBD1. Germline loops: CDR1 GTSNPN, CDR2 SVGIG (reference sequence). This CDR3 is 14 amino acids long. Germline trimming cut 5 bases from V and 2 bases from J; bases unmatched to any gene: 6. The DNA of the CDR3 is TGTGCCTGGGCTTATGACAGGGGCAATCAGCCCCAGCATTTT. This encodes CAWAYDRGNQPQHF.

The chain combines TRBV2 with TRBJ2-5; 9 nucleotides agree with TRBD1. The assigned J gene may be wrong: the sequence end matches TRBJ2-7 better. CDR1 SNHLY and CDR2 FYNNEI come from the germline V gene. This CDR3 is built from 13 residues. CDR3 amino acids: CASSGQGIYEQYF. CDR3 DNA sequence: TGTGCCAGCAGCGGACAGGGGATTTACGAGCAGTACTTC.

This rearrangement joins TRBV2 to TRBJ1-5, with TRBD1 as a possible D gene (6 bases). Germline assignment: CDR1 SNHLY and CDR2 FYNNEI. V shed 4 bases and J shed 2 bases, with 9 bases lying between them. CDR3 length: 14 amino acids. The CDR3 spells CASSGDRRNQPQHF. The CDR3 DNA follows: TGTGCCAGCAGTGGAGACAGGCGCAATCAGCCCCAGCATTTT.

In the case of this clone: The same CDR3 is also encoded by other DNA sequences in this sample. The rearrangement joins TRBV9 to TRBJ2-2; tentative D call: TRBD2 (7 bases). The V gene's germline CDR1 is SGDLS and CDR2 YYNGEE. This CDR3 has 16 amino acids. V lost 0 bases to trimming and J lost 2 bases, with 11 bases between them. CDR3 bases: TGTGCCAGCAGCGTAGTAGGGGGGGGAAACACCGGGGAGCTGTTTTTT. Amino acids: CASSVVGGGNTGELFF.

V usage is TRBV4-1 and J usage is TRBJ1-5; D perhaps matches TRBD1 (6 bases). The V end was cut by 3 bases, the J end by 5 bases, with 17 bases between. Germline V gene sequence: CDR1 MGHRA, CDR2 YSYEKL. This CDR3 region has 16 residues. Here the CDR3 reads CASSHHKAGEYQPQHF. CDR3 nucleotide sequence: TGCGCCAGCAGCCACCATAAGGCAGGGGAATATCAGCCCCAGCATTTT.

The chain uses TRBV7-7 and TRBJ2-2, with 7 bases matching TRBD1. From germline, CDR1 is SSHAT and CDR2 FNYEAQ (reference sequence). The CDR3 loop spans 14 amino acids. The J segment lost 1 base and the V segment lost 5 bases, leaving 1 base of the junction unmatched. This chain's CDR3 is CASSRDRNTGELFF. The CDR3, as DNA: TGTGCCAGCAGCCGGGACAGGAACACCGGGGAGCTGTTTTTT.

This chain joins TRBV7-2 and TRBJ2-2; 8 nucleotides match TRBD1. The germline V gene encodes CDR1 SGHTA and CDR2 FQGNSA. The CDR3 sequence is 16 residues long. With 2 bases clipped from V and 4 bases from J, the junction kept 6 bases outside the gene matches. DNA for the CDR3: TGTGCCAGCAGCTTACAGGGGGCGATTAGCACCGGGGAGCTGTTTTTT. Its translation: CASSLQGAISTGELFF.

This chain connects TRBV7-2 to TRBJ1-1, with D perhaps matching TRBD1 (6 bases). Germline values: CDR1 SGHTA, CDR2 FQGNSA. V lost 2 bases, J lost 3 bases, and 13 bases lay in between. The CDR3 is 15 amino acids. The CDR3: CASSLLGGAHTEAFF. The CDR3 bases are TGTGCCAGCAGCTTATTGGGGGGGGCACACACTGAAGCTTTCTTT.

The V call is TRBV15, the J call TRBJ2-7; possible D gene TRBD2, 6 bases. The V gene lost 0 bases and the J gene lost 5 bases, with 11 bases spanning the gap. CDR1 LNHNV and CDR2 YYDKDF come from the germline V gene (reference sequence). The CDR3 runs to 14 residues. This chain's CDR3 is CATSREGEVNEQYF. CDR3 coding DNA: TGTGCCACCAGCAGAGAGGGGGAGGTCAACGAGCAGTACTTC.

This sequence joins TRBV5-6 and TRBJ2-5, with D perhaps TRBD1 (5 bases). Germline lookup yields CDR1 SGHDT and CDR2 YYEEEE. V gave up 5 bases and J gave up 7 bases, with 18 bases separating them. This CDR3 region has 14 residues. The CDR3 DNA reads as TGTGCCAGCAGAACTAACCGACCAGACAGGACCCAGTACTTC. Amino acid sequence: CASRTNRPDRTQYF.

The chain uses TRBV7-6 and TRBJ1-3; D is unresolved. This CDR3 contains 16 residues. The V gene lost 0 bases and the J gene lost 0 bases, with 9 bases spanning the gap. Germline V gene data show CDR1 as SGHVS and CDR2 as FNYEAQ. The CDR3 DNA follows: TGTGCCAGCAGCTTAGCGGAGTACAACTCTGGAAACACCATATATTTT. It yields the protein CASSLAEYNSGNTIYF.

This rearrangement joins TRBV9 to TRBJ1-1; maybe TRBD1 (5 bases). Germline V gives CDR1 SGDLS, CDR2 YYNGEE. The V end lost 0 bases, the J end lost 6 bases, and 15 bases lay between the germline ends. The CDR3 is 15 residues long. Written as DNA, the CDR3 is TGTGCCAGCAGCGTAGAGACAGACTTGGAGTCTGAAGCTTTCTTT. Its protein product is CASSVETDLESEAFF. Full variable domain (outside the CDR3, taken from reference TRBV9 and TRBJ1-1): DSGVTQTPKHLITATGQRVTLRCSPRSGDLSVYWYQQSLDQGLQFLIQYYNGEERAKGNILERFSAQQFPDLHSELNLSSLELGDSALYFCASSVETDLESEAFFGQGTRLTVV.

This rearrangement joins TRBV7-2 to TRBJ1-1; D may be TRBD1 (5 bases). Germline CDR1 and CDR2: SGHTA and FQGNSA. This CDR3 is built from 15 residues. V lost 0 bases and J 4 bases, leaving 12 bases between the germline ends. DNA for the CDR3: TGTGCCAGCAGCTTAGCTCCGTCGGGGGGCACTGAAGCTTTCTTT. Its protein product is CASSLAPSGGTEAFF. Together with reference TRBV7-2 and TRBJ1-1, the CDR3 gives the full variable domain: GAGVSQSPSNKVTEKGKDVELRCDPISGHTALYWYRQSLGQGLEFLIYFQGNSAPDKSGLPSDRFSAERTGGSVSTLTIQRTQQEDSAVYLCASSLAPSGGTEAFFGQGTRLTVV.

On this clone itself: The same CDR3 arises from other DNA sequences in this sample as well. This chain joins TRBV6-5 and TRBJ1-5; TRBD1 matches at 7 bases. V shed 2 bases and J 3 bases; nucleotides not matched to a gene: 1. The CDR3 totals 14 residues. Germline CDR1 is MNHEY and CDR2 is SVGAGI. CDR3 bases: TGTGCCAGCAGTTACGACAGGGACAATCAGCCCCAGCATTTT. Amino acids: CASSYDRDNQPQHF.

This clone was detected a few times. V and J are TRBV7-6 and TRBJ1-1; no clear D. The ends were cut back, 1 base at V and 2 bases at J, with 5 bases in the middle. Germline CDR1 reads SGHVS; CDR2 reads FNYEAQ. CDR3 length: 13 amino acids. The CDR3 region has the DNA TGTGCCAGCAGCTTAGGTTCAAACACTGAAGCTTTCTTT. This translates into CASSLGSNTEAFF.

J is TRBJ1-5 and V is TRBV6-6, with 8 bases aligning to TRBD1. Trimming cost V 6 bases and J 6 bases; bases outside gene matches: 7. The length of the CDR3 is 14 residues. Germline loops: CDR1 MNHNY, CDR2 SVGAGI (reference sequence). The chain's CDR3 is CASRIGQGGQPQHF. The CDR3 DNA sequence: TGTGCCAGCAGGATCGGACAGGGAGGTCAGCCCCAGCATTTT.

The J gene is TRBJ2-3, the V gene TRBV15, with a possible D match to TRBD1 (6 bases). Trimming cost V 0 bases and J 4 bases, with 23 bases left between them. Germline V CDR1 and CDR2: LNHNV, YYDKDF (reference sequence). CDR3 length: 19 residues. The CDR3 loop is CATSRDLVPGHPGADTQYF. The CDR3 DNA reads as TGTGCCACCAGCAGAGATTTGGTCCCGGGACACCCCGGCGCAGATACGCAGTATTTT.

The chain recombines TRBV6-6 with TRBJ2-5; 10 bases map to TRBD2. V shed 8 bases and J 3 bases; nucleotides not matched to a gene: 9. The CDR3 length is 15 residues. Per germline, CDR1 MNHNY and CDR2 SVGAGI (reference sequence). The CDR3 nucleotides read TGTGCCAGCGCCGGGACTAGCGCGCCAAAAGAGACCCAGTACTTC. This sequence encodes CASAGTSAPKETQYF.

The V and J genes are TRBV4-1 and TRBJ2-2; TRBD2 aligns across 8 bases. CDR1 and CDR2 (germline): MGHRA, YSYEKL. CDR3 size: 18 residues. V trimming: 4 bases; J trimming: 6 bases; junction bases outside the gene matches: 16. The CDR3 region has the DNA TGCGCCAGCAGCCCAGGAGGGGGGGCGGGGGGCAAGGCCGGGGAGCTGTTTTTT. Translation gives CASSPGGGAGGKAGELFF.